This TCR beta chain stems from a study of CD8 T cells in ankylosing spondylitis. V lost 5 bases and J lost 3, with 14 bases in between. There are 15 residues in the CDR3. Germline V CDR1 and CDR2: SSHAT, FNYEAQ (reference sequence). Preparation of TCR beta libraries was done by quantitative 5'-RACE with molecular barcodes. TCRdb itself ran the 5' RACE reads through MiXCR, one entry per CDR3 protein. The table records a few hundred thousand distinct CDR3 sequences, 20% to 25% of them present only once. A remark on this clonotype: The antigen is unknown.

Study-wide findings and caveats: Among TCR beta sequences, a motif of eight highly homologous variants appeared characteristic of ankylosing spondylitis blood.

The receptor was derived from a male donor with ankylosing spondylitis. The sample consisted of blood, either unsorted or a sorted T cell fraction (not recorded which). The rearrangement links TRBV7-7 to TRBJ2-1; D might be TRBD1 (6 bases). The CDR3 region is CASSPEWGRYNEQFF. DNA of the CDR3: TGTGCCAGCAGCCCCGAGTGGGGGCGCTACAATGAGCAGTTCTTC.